Listed below are T cell receptor beta chains from one sample, sequenced in a study of blood T cell repertoires in COVID-19. The protocol was immunoSEQ multiplex PCR, while the TCRdb copy is restricted to in-frame clones and leaves out a portion. The table records 130,000 or so clones, about nine tenths of them present only once. The sequenced sample was peripheral blood. All receptors derive from an older woman with COVID-19, enrolled during active disease. Both conserved end residues are part of each CDR3. The order of the fields is D gene, V gene, CDR3 protein. D genes are given only for firm matches.

d_call: TRBD1
v_call: TRBV9
cdr3_aa: CASSRRDRHTDTQYF

d_call: NA
v_call: TRBV10-3
cdr3_aa: CAISGDSRSGNTIYF

d_call: NA
v_call: TRBV14
cdr3_aa: CASSQPAGSINEAFF

d_call: NA
v_call: TRBV2
cdr3_aa: CASSSRTAGGELFF

d_call: NA
v_call: TRBV5-6
cdr3_aa: CASSLGGTSTDTQYF

d_call: TRBD1
v_call: TRBV5-6
cdr3_aa: CASSSDRGILRISYGYTF

d_call: NA
v_call: TRBV27
cdr3_aa: CASSPFGTIAEGSNQPQHF

d_call: TRBD1
v_call: TRBV6-5
cdr3_aa: CASSYAGTASGETQYF

d_call: NA
v_call: TRBV3-1/TRBV3-2
cdr3_aa: CASSQVTAGEQYF

d_call: TRBD1
v_call: TRBV5-1
cdr3_aa: CASSETGQAGANVLTF

d_call: TRBD2
v_call: TRBV3-1/TRBV3-2
cdr3_aa: CASSLGLAGGSYEQFF

d_call: NA
v_call: TRBV7-2
cdr3_aa: CASSMDGAEAFF

d_call: TRBD2
v_call: TRBV6-5
cdr3_aa: CASSYASGGSYEQYF

d_call: NA
v_call: TRBV10-3
cdr3_aa: CAISESRGGETQYF

d_call: NA
v_call: TRBV6-2/TRBV6-3
cdr3_aa: CASSPWTQDLLETQYF

d_call: NA
v_call: TRBV6-5
cdr3_aa: CASRRAGNQPQHF

d_call: NA
v_call: TRBV29-1
cdr3_aa: CSVGTFSYEQYF

d_call: NA
v_call: TRBV10-2
cdr3_aa: CASSESGGGTNQPQHF

d_call: NA
v_call: TRBV28
cdr3_aa: CASSLGTQYGYTF

d_call: TRBD1
v_call: TRBV27
cdr3_aa: CASSFGTGAGEQYF

d_call: NA
v_call: TRBV21-1
cdr3_aa: CASSKGFGGSRFENTEAFF

d_call: NA
v_call: TRBV11-3
cdr3_aa: CASSLGQNHEQYF

d_call: NA
v_call: TRBV4-1
cdr3_aa: CASSQGAGETSTAKNIQYF

d_call: NA
v_call: TRBV9
cdr3_aa: CASSVALRETQYF

d_call: NA
v_call: TRBV7-2
cdr3_aa: CASSSRTIRSYNEQFF

d_call: NA
v_call: TRBV6-5
cdr3_aa: CASREGNQPQHF

d_call: NA
v_call: TRBV30
cdr3_aa: CAWSPVVYNSPLHF

d_call: TRBD1
v_call: TRBV6-1
cdr3_aa: CASSEAGGLGQNTIYF

d_call: NA
v_call: TRBV7-9
cdr3_aa: CASSPSEGTPSKETEAFF

d_call: NA
v_call: TRBV7-3
cdr3_aa: CASSSLLTGPTNEKLFF

d_call: NA
v_call: TRBV11-3
cdr3_aa: CASSPGTGANVLTF

d_call: TRBD2
v_call: TRBV5-1
cdr3_aa: CASSLAGWGEGNSYNEQFF

d_call: NA
v_call: TRBV2
cdr3_aa: CASSVGGIEAFF